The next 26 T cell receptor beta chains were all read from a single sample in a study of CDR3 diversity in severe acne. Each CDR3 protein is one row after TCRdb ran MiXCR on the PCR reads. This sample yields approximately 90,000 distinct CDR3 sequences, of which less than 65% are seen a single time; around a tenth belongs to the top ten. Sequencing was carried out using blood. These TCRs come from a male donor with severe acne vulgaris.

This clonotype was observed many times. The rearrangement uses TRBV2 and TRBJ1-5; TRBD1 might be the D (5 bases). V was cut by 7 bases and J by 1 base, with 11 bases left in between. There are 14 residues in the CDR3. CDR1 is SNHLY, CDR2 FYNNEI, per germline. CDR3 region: CASMQGTSNQPQHF. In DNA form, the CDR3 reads TGTGCCAGCATGCAGGGTACAAGCAATCAGCCCCAGCATTTT.

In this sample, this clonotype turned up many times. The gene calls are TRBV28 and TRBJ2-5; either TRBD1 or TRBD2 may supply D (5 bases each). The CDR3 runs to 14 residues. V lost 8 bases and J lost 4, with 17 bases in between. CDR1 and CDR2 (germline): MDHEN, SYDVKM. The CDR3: CASRPGADSETQYF. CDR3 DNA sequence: TGTGCCAGCCGTCCCGGGGCAGACTCAGAGACCCAGTACTTC.

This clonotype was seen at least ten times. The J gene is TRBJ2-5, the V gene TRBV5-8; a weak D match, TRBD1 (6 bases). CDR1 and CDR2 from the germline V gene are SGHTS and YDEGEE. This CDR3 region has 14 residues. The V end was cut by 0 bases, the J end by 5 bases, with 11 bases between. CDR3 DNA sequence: TGTGCCAGCAGCTTGGAAGGACAGAGGGAGACCCAGTACTTC. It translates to CASSLEGQRETQYF.

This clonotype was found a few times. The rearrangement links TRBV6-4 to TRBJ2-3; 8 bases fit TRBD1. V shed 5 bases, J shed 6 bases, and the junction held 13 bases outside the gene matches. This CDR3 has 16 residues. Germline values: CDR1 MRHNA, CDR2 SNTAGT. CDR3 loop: CASSYPRGRGADTQYF. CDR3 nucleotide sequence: TGTGCCAGCAGTTACCCCAGGGGGCGCGGGGCGGATACGCAGTATTTT.

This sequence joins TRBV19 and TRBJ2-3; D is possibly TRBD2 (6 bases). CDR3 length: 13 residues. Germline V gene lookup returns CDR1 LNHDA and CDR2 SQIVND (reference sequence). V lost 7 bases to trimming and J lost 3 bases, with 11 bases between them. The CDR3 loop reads CASKAGFTDTQYF. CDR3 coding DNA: TGTGCCAGTAAGGCGGGGTTTACAGATACGCAGTATTTT.

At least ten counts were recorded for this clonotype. The CDR3 DNA is TGTGCCAGCATTTGGGTCAGGGAGCCTAGCACAGATACGCAGTATTTT. As protein: CASIWVREPSTDTQYF. The chain links TRBV25-1 to TRBJ2-3, with D possibly called TRBD1 or TRBD2 (5 bases each). Germline V CDR1 and CDR2: MGHDK, SYGVNS. Trimming removed 7 bases at V and 0 bases at J, with 17 bases between. The length of the CDR3 is 16 residues.

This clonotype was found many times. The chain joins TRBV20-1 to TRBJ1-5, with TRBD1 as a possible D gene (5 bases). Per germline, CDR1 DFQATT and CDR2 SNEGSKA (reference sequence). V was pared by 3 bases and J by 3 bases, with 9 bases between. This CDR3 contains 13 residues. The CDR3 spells CSARGGVNQPQHF. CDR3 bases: TGCAGTGCTAGGGGGGGTGTCAATCAGCCCCAGCATTTT.

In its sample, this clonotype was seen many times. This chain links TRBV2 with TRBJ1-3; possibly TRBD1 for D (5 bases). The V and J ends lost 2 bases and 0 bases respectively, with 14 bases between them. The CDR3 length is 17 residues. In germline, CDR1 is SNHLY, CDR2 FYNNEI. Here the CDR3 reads CASSEPGRIDSGNTIYF. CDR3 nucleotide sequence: TGTGCCAGCAGTGAACCGGGACGGATCGACTCTGGAAACACCATATATTTT.

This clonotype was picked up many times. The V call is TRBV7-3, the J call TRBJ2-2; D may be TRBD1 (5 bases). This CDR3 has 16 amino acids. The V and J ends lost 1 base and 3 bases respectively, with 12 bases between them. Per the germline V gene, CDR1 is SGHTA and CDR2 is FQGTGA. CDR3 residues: CASSLMGRVDTGELFF. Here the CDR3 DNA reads TGTGCCAGCAGCTTAATGGGCAGGGTCGACACCGGGGAGCTGTTTTTT.

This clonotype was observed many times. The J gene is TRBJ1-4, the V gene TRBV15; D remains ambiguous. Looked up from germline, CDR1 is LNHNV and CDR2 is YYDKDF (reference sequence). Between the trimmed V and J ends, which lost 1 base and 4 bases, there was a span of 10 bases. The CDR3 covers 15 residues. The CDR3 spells CATSRGTENNEKLFF. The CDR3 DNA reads TGTGCCACCAGCAGAGGAACAGAGAATAATGAAAAACTGTTTTTT.

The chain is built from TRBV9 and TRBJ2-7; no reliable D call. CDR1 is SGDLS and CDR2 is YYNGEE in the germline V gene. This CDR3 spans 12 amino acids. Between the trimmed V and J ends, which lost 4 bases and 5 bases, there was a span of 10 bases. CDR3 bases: TGTGCCAGCAGCCCCGGAGAGCACGAGCAGTACTTC. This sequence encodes CASSPGEHEQYF.

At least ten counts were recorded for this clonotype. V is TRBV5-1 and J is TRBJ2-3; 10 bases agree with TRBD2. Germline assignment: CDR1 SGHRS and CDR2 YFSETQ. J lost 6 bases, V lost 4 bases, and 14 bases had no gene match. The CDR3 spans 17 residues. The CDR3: CASSKLAGSIQRDTQYF. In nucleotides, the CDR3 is TGCGCCAGCAGCAAACTAGCGGGGTCCATACAGCGGGATACGCAGTATTTT.

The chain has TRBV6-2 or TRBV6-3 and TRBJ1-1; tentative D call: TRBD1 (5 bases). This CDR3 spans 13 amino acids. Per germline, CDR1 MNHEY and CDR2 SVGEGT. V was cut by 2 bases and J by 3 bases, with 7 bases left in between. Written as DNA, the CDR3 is TGTGCCAGCAGTTACCAGGGCTACACTGAAGCTTTCTTT. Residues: CASSYQGYTEAFF.

This chain's CDR3 is CASDWGSEETQYF. The CDR3 DNA sequence: TGCGCCAGCGACTGGGGATCAGAAGAGACCCAGTACTTC. The V gene is TRBV5-1, the J gene TRBJ2-5; D not certain. The CDR3 is 13 residues long. Germline V lookup: CDR1 SGHRS, CDR2 YFSETQ. Trimming took off 7 bases at V and 3 bases at J, with 13 bases between the two ends.

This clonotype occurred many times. The chain's CDR3 is CSARGGLSYNEQFF. The DNA for the CDR3 is TGCAGTGCTAGAGGGGGGTTATCCTACAATGAGCAGTTCTTC. V is TRBV20-1 and J is TRBJ2-1, with D perhaps matching TRBD1 or TRBD2 (5 bases each). The V gene's germline CDR1 is DFQATT and CDR2 SNEGSKA (reference sequence). V was clipped by 1 base and J by 1 base, with 8 bases between them. This CDR3 spans 14 amino acids.

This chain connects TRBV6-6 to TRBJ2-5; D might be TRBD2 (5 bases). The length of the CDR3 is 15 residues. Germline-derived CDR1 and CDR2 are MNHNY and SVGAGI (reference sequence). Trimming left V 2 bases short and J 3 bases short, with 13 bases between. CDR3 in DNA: TGTGCCAGCAGTTACCTCGGGGAGACGAAAGAGACCCAGTACTTC. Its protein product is CASSYLGETKETQYF.

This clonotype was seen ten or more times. The CDR3 loop reads CSATGLAGIQETQYF. The CDR3 region has the DNA TGCAGTGCGACGGGACTAGCGGGGATCCAAGAGACCCAGTACTTC. This sequence joins TRBV20-1 and TRBJ2-5, with TRBD2 matching 13 bases. Germline-derived CDR1 and CDR2 are DFQATT and SNEGSKA (reference sequence). V gave up 6 bases and J gave up 1 base; unmatched junction bases: 5. CDR3 length: 15 amino acids.

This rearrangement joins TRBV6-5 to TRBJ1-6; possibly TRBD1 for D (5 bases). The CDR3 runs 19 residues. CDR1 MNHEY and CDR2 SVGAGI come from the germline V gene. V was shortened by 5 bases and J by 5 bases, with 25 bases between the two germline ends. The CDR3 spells CASSDGTSGRASNNSPLHF. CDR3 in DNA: TGTGCCAGCAGTGATGGGACTAGCGGGAGGGCCTCGAATAATTCACCCCTCCACTTT.

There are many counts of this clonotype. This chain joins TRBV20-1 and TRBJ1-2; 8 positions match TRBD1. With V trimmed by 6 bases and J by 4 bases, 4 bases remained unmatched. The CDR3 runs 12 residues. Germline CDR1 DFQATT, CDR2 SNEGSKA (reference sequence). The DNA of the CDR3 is TGCAGTGCGGGGGGACAGGCCTATGGCTACACCTTC. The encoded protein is CSAGGQAYGYTF.

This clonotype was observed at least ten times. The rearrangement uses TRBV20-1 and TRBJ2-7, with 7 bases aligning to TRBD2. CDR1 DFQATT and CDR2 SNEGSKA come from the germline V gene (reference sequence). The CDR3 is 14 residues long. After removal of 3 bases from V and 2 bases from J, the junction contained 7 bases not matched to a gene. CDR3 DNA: TGCAGTGCTAGCATACTAGGGAGGGCCTACGAGCAGTACTTC. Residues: CSASILGRAYEQYF.

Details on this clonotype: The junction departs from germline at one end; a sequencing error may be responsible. DNA of the CDR3: TGTGCCAGCTCACCACCGACGAAGAGGGACGAAAAACCGTTTTTT. It codes for CASSPPTKRDEKPFF. This chain joins TRBV18 and TRBJ1-4; D perhaps matches TRBD1 (5 bases). Germline V CDR1 and CDR2: KGHSH, LQKENI. The CDR3 is 15 amino acids.

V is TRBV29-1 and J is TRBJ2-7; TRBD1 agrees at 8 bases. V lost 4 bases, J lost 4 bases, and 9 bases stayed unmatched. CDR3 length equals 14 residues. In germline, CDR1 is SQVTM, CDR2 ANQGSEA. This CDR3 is CSVGSAGGSYEQYF. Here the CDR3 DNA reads TGCAGCGTTGGTAGTGCAGGGGGCTCTTACGAGCAGTACTTC.

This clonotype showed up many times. CDR3 region: CASSEDRGRIQYF. The CDR3 DNA reads TGTGCCAGCAGTGAGGACAGGGGGCGCATTCAGTACTTC. The V and J genes are TRBV2 and TRBJ2-4; 11 bases align to TRBD1. The CDR3 sequence is 13 residues long. Germline assignment: CDR1 SNHLY and CDR2 FYNNEI. With V trimmed by 3 bases and J by 9 bases, 1 base remained unmatched. The variable domain in full, completed from reference TRBV2 and TRBJ2-4, reads EPEVTQTPSHQVTQMGQEVILRCVPISNHLYFYWYRQILGQKVEFLVSFYNNEISEKSEIFDDQFSVERPDGSNFTLKIRSTKLEDSAMYFCASSEDRGRIQYFGAGTRLSVL.

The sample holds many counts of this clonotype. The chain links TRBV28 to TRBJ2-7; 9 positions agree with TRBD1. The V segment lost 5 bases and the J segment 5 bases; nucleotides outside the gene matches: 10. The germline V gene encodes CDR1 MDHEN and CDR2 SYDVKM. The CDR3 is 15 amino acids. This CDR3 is CASSKDRGLTHEQYF. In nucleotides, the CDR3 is TGTGCCAGCAGTAAGGACAGGGGATTAACCCACGAGCAGTACTTC. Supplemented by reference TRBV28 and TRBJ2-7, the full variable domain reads DVKVTQSSRYLVKRTGEKVFLECVQDMDHENMFWYRQDPGLGLRLIYFSYDVKMKEKGDIPEGYSVSREKKERFSLILESASTNQTSMYLCASSKDRGLTHEQYFGPGTRLTVT.

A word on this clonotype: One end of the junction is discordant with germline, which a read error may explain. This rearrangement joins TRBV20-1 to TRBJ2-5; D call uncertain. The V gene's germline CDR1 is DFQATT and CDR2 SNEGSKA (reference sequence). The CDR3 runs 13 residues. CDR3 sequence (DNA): TGCAATGCTAGAAGTGATTTCGGGGAGACCCAGTACTTC. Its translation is CNARSDFGETQYF.

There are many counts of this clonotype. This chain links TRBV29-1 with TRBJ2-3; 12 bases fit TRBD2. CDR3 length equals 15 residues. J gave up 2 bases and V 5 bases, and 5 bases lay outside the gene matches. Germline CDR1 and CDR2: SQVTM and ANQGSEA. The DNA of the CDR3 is TGCAGCGTTCCAGGGACTAGCGGGTTCACAGATACGCAGTATTTT. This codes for CSVPGTSGFTDTQYF.